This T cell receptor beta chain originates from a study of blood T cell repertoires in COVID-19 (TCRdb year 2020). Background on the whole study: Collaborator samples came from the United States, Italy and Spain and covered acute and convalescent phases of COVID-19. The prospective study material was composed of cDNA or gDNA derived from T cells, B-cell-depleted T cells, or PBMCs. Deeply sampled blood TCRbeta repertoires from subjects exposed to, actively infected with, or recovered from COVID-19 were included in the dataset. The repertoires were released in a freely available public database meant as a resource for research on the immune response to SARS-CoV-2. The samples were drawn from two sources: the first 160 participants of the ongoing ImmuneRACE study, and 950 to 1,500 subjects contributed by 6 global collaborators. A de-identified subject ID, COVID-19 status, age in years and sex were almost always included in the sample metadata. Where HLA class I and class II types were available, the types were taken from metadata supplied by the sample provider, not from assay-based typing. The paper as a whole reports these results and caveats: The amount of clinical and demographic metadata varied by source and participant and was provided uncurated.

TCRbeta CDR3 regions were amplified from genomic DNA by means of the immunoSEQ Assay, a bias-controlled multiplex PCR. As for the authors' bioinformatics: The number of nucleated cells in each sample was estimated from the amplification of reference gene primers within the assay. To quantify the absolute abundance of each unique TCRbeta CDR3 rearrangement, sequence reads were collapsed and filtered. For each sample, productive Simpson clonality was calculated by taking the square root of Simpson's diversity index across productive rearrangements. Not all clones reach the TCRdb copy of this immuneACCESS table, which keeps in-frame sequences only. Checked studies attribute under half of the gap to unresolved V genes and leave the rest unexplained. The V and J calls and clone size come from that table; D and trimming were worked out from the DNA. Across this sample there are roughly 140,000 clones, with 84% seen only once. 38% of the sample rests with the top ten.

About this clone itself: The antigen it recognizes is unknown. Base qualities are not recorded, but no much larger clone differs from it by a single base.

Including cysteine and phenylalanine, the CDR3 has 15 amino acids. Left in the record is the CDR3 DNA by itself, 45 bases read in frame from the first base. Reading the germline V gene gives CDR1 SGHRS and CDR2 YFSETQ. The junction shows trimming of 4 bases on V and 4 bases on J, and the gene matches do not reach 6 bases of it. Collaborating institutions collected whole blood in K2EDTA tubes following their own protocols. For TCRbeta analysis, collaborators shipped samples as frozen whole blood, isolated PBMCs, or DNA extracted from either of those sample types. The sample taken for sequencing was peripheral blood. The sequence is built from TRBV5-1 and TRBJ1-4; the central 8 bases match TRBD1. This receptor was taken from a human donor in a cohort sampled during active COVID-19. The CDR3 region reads CASSPGQGVNEKLFF. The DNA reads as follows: TGCGCCAGCAGCCCAGGACAGGGAGTTAATGAAAAACTGTTTTTT.